The 8 T cell receptor beta chains given below trace back to one sample, sequenced in a study of blood T cells in healthy people across ages. Sample-barcoded 5' priming and a J-beta primer mix drove a second PCR of about 6 to 12 cycles. A single record per CDR3 protein comes from TCRdb applying MiXCR to the 5' RACE reads. This repertoire shows 780,000 or so distinct CDR3 sequences, roughly three fifths found once; its top ten account for roughly 24%. Sequencing used blood. The receptors come from a man aged 35 to 55 in good health.

The chain is built from TRBV6-6 and TRBJ2-1, with 8 bases aligning to TRBD2. Germline CDR1 MNHNY, CDR2 SVGAGI (reference sequence). The CDR3 is 15 amino acids. Trimming took 5 bases from V and 5 from J; bases not matched to a gene: 8. The CDR3 DNA reads TGTGCCAGCAGTGGGGGACTAGTCCCCGACAATGAGCAGTTCTTC. It codes for CASSGGLVPDNEQFF.

The chain uses TRBV20-1 and TRBJ2-2, with D uncertain. Trimming shortened V by 7 bases and J by 6 bases, and 21 bases separated the two germline ends. The germline V gene encodes CDR1 DFQATT and CDR2 SNEGSKA (reference sequence). CDR3 size: 15 residues. The chain's CDR3 is CSVPLGGNIPGELFF. CDR3 coding DNA: TGCAGTGTCCCGTTAGGCGGAAATATCCCCGGGGAGCTGTTTTTT.

V and J are TRBV6-1 and TRBJ1-2, with 7 bases matching TRBD1. CDR3 length: 14 residues. Germline V gives CDR1 MNHNS, CDR2 SASEGT. The V and J ends lost 6 bases and 8 bases, in that order; junction bases with no gene match: 12. The CDR3 loop reads CASSHNRQGQGYTF. The CDR3 bases are TGTGCCAGCAGCCACAACAGACAGGGCCAGGGCTACACCTTC.

The chain recombines TRBV15 with TRBJ1-4, with D unclear. V lost 0 bases and J lost 4, with 9 bases in between. CDR3 size: 15 residues. Germline lookup yields CDR1 LNHNV and CDR2 YYDKDF (reference sequence). Here the CDR3 reads CATSRDGQDNEKLFF. In DNA, the CDR3 is TGTGCCACCAGCAGAGACGGCCAGGATAATGAAAAACTGTTTTTT.

This sequence joins TRBV12-3 or TRBV12-4 and TRBJ1-5; no firm D call. Trimming left V 6 bases short and J 7 bases short, with 13 bases between. The CDR3 runs to 13 residues. CDR3 in amino acids: CASRSRAWQPQHF. The CDR3 nucleotides are TGTGCCAGCAGATCCAGAGCTTGGCAGCCCCAGCATTTT.

The chain links TRBV5-1 to TRBJ2-1; 9 bases map to TRBD1. The J call is in doubt because the DNA end fits TRBJ2-7 better. Germline V lookup: CDR1 SGHRS, CDR2 YFSETQ. The CDR3 extends over 15 amino acids. The CDR3 DNA is TGCGCCAGCAGCTTGCTACAGGGGGCATACAATGAGCAGTACTTC. Translating gives CASSLLQGAYNEQYF.

CDR3 region: CASSRDRGSDGYTF. The CDR3 coding sequence is TGTGCCAGCAGCCGGGACAGGGGGTCGGATGGCTACACCTTC. The chain combines TRBV12-3 or TRBV12-4 with TRBJ1-2, with 11 nucleotides matching TRBD1. CDR3 size: 14 residues. V shed 6 bases, J shed 6 bases, and the junction held 6 bases outside the gene matches.

This clonotype was picked up many times. The chain carries TRBV27 and TRBJ1-2; the match to TRBD1 covers 7 bases. Germline CDR1 MNHEY, CDR2 SMNVEV (reference sequence). CDR3 size: 13 residues. Trimming took 5 bases from V and 4 from J; bases not matched to a gene: 4. The CDR3 sequence is CASSVTGVYGYTF. The CDR3 DNA sequence: TGTGCCAGCAGTGTAACAGGGGTCTATGGCTACACCTTC.